One sample yielded the 32 T cell receptor beta chains listed below, sequenced in a study of sequential checkpoint blockade in melanoma. The protocol was immunoSEQ multiplex PCR, while the TCRdb copy is restricted to in-frame clones and leaves out a portion. The profile shows 9,500 to 15,000 clones, 26% of them singletons. Treatment described: randomized to nivolumab then ipilimumab (arm A) or the reverse (arm B). The material sequenced was tumor tissue (inferred from file names), taken from a patient given nivolumab and ipilimumab in sequence. All receptors derive from a human donor with melanoma.

This clone was observed a few times. The chain uses TRBV7-6 and TRBJ1-1; perhaps TRBD1 as D (5 bases). V was trimmed by 10 bases and J by 0 bases, leaving 15 bases between them. CDR1 and CDR2 (germline): SGHVS, FNYEAQ. The length of the CDR3 is 14 residues. In DNA form, the CDR3 reads TGTGCCATACAGACAGAAAATATGAACACTGAAGCTTTCTTT. Translating it yields CAIQTENMNTEAFF.

The table lists this clone with a few counts. The rearrangement links TRBV28 to TRBJ1-2, with 7 bases lining up with TRBD1. The CDR3 has 14 residues. Germline values: CDR1 MDHEN, CDR2 SYDVKM. V dropped 5 bases and J dropped 4; count of bases not matched to a gene: 7. Here the CDR3 reads CASSVGQPIYGYTF. Written as DNA, the CDR3 is TGTGCCAGCAGTGTGGGACAGCCTATCTATGGCTACACCTTC.

In DNA form, the CDR3 reads TGTGCCAGCATGTCAGAGCTTTATAATTCACCCCTCCACTTT. It is translated as CASMSELYNSPLHF. The chain links TRBV28 to TRBJ1-6; unclear D gene. Deletions cut 7 bases from V and 4 bases from J, with 11 bases between. Germline loops: CDR1 MDHEN, CDR2 SYDVKM. The CDR3 runs to 14 residues.

In this sample, this clone turned up many times. The V gene is TRBV11-3, the J gene TRBJ2-1, with D perhaps TRBD1 or TRBD2 (5 bases each). The CDR3 contains 15 residues. Trimming shortened V by 6 bases and J by 0 bases, and 12 bases separated the two germline ends. Germline V CDR1 and CDR2: SGHNT, YENEEA. CDR3 in amino acids: CASSYGGNSYNEQFF. DNA of the CDR3: TGTGCCAGCAGTTATGGGGGAAACTCCTACAATGAGCAGTTCTTC. Looking up the rest from reference TRBV11-3 and TRBJ2-1 gives the full variable domain: EAGVVQSPRYKIIEKKQPVAFWCNPISGHNTLYWYLQNLGQGPELLIRYENEEAVDDSQLPKDRFSAERLKGVDSTLKIQPAELGDSAVYLCASSYGGNSYNEQFFGPGTRLTVL.

This clone was detected only a few times. The gene calls are TRBV11-3 and TRBJ2-3; the D gene is possibly TRBD2 (5 bases). The CDR3 covers 15 residues. Trimming left V 4 bases short and J 1 base short, with 12 bases between. Germline CDR1 is SGHNT and CDR2 is YENEEA. CDR3 DNA sequence: TGTGCCAGCAGCTCGTCGAGGGTCCGCACAGATACGCAGTATTTT. This translates into CASSSSRVRTDTQYF.

This clone was detected a few times. The rearrangement links TRBV18 to TRBJ2-1, with 10 bases matching TRBD2. Germline CDR1 KGHSH, CDR2 LQKENI. Germline trimming cut 6 bases from V and 3 bases from J; bases unmatched to any gene: 5. There are 15 residues in the CDR3. This CDR3 reads CASSYSGGRYNEQFF. The DNA for the CDR3 is TGTGCCAGCTCGTATAGCGGGGGGCGCTACAATGAGCAGTTCTTC.

This clone was observed a few times. This rearrangement joins TRBV6-8 to TRBJ1-1; a possible D gene is TRBD1 (6 bases). Trimming cost V 5 bases and J 4 bases, with 11 bases left between them. CDR1 is MNHGY, CDR2 SAAAGT, per germline. The CDR3 runs 13 residues. CDR3 bases: TGTGCCAGCAGTGCTGAGGGGGTCACTGAAGCTTTCTTT. Its protein product is CASSAEGVTEAFF.

This clone has only a few counts. This sequence joins TRBV12-5 and TRBJ2-2, with D possibly called TRBD1 or TRBD2 (7 bases each). The CDR3 is 17 residues long. Germline values: CDR1 LGHNT, CDR2 FRNRAP. The CDR3 is CASGTEGTDVLTGELFF. Here the CDR3 DNA reads TGTGCCAGCGGGACCGAGGGGACAGATGTCTTAACCGGGGAGCTGTTTTTT.

There are a few counts of this clone. One end of the junction varies from germline; a read error may be responsible. The V gene is TRBV6-4, the J gene TRBJ1-1, with D perhaps TRBD1 (5 bases). Looked up from germline, CDR1 is MRHNA and CDR2 is SNTAGT. The CDR3 extends over 15 amino acids. This chain's CDR3 is CAISATRAPNTEAFF. In DNA, the CDR3 is TGTGCCATCAGTGCCACCAGGGCTCCAAACACTGAAGCTTTCTTT.

This clone was seen more than once but under ten times. The chain is built from TRBV6-1 and TRBJ1-2, with D possibly matching TRBD1 (5 bases). V was cut by 0 bases and J by 8 bases, with 13 bases left in between. This CDR3 has 14 amino acids. Germline values: CDR1 MNHNS, CDR2 SASEGT. The CDR3, as DNA: TGTGCCAGCAGTGAAGCATGGACCCGGACAGGCTACACCTTC. Protein: CASSEAWTRTGYTF.

In its sample, this clone was seen many times. The chain carries TRBV6-8 and TRBJ2-7; no clear D gene. This CDR3 region has 14 residues. Germline CDR1 reads MNHGY; CDR2 reads SAAAGT. V was pared by 5 bases and J by 2 bases, with 13 bases between. In DNA, the CDR3 is TGTGCCAGCAGTGTGGACCGTGATCCCTACGAGCAGTACTTC. Its protein is CASSVDRDPYEQYF.

This rearrangement joins TRBV10-2 to TRBJ1-1, with D perhaps matching TRBD1 (6 bases). CDR3 length: 16 residues. The germline V and J ends were trimmed by 4 bases and 3 bases, with 18 bases remaining between them. In germline, CDR1 is WSHSY, CDR2 SAAADI. The CDR3 spells CASSALRGGPDTEAFF. CDR3 nucleotide sequence: TGCGCCAGCAGTGCCCTTCGGGGGGGGCCTGACACTGAAGCTTTCTTT.

The J gene is TRBJ1-1, the V gene TRBV6-8; D is ambiguous. Germline V gene lookup returns CDR1 MNHGY and CDR2 SAAAGT. The V gene lost 3 bases and the J gene lost 2 bases, with 19 bases spanning the gap. This CDR3 comprises 17 residues. CDR3 in amino acids: CASSYFRVSGLNTEAFF. CDR3 nucleotide sequence: TGTGCCAGCAGTTATTTTCGGGTATCGGGGTTAAACACTGAAGCTTTCTTT.

This chain connects TRBV28 to TRBJ2-7; tentative D call: TRBD1 (5 bases). Deletions cut 5 bases from V and 3 bases from J, with 14 bases between. Germline V gene lookup returns CDR1 MDHEN and CDR2 SYDVKM. This CDR3 comprises 14 residues. The CDR3 region is CASSPLRQFYEQYV. CDR3 sequence (DNA): TGTGCCAGCAGTCCCCTGCGACAGTTCTACGAGCAGTACGTC.

The chain joins TRBV6-7 to TRBJ2-3, with D possibly being TRBD1 or TRBD2 (5 bases each). TRBV6-7 is noted as an ORF with a role that remains uncertain. Trimming took 8 bases from V and 10 from J, leaving 22 bases between them. This CDR3 is built from 14 residues. As DNA, the CDR3 is TGTGCCAGCCAATTCTTACGAGGGACCGTCGCGCAGTATTTT. Protein: CASQFLRGTVAQYF.

The chain employs TRBV15 and TRBJ1-4; D possibly corresponds to TRBD1 (6 bases). The CDR3 totals 19 residues. V dropped 2 bases and J dropped 0 bases, with 19 bases sitting between them. Germline CDR1 reads LNHNV; CDR2 reads YYDKDF (reference sequence). CDR3 residues: CATSRKSGVGGATNEKLFF. The CDR3 nucleotides read TGTGCCACCAGCAGAAAGAGTGGGGTAGGGGGGGCAACTAATGAAAAACTGTTTTTT.

The chain has TRBV19 and TRBJ1-5; TRBD1 is a possible D gene (6 bases). Germline V gives CDR1 LNHDA, CDR2 SQIVND (reference sequence). This CDR3 is 12 amino acids long. The CDR3 nucleotides read TGTGCAGGTGGGGGGGGGCAACAGCCCCAGCATTTT. Residues: CAGGGGQQPQHF.

V and J are TRBV19 and TRBJ1-5, with 7 bases aligning to TRBD1. The CDR3 is 17 amino acids. Unmatched junction bases numbered 10, after V lost 5 bases and J lost 0 bases. Per germline, CDR1 LNHDA and CDR2 SQIVND (reference sequence). In DNA, the CDR3 is TGTGCCAGTAGTCCCCGCTCCGGGACAGCTAGCAATCAGCCCCAGCATTTT. As protein: CASSPRSGTASNQPQHF.

V gene TRBV5-1 combines with J gene TRBJ1-2, with TRBD1 matching 8 bases. V gave up 6 bases and J gave up 7 bases; unmatched junction bases: 14. The CDR3 runs to 15 residues. Germline V gene data show CDR1 as SGHRS and CDR2 as YFSETQ. Written as DNA, the CDR3 is TGCGCCAGCACCCCCGGACAGGGACCGGTCGGTGGCTACACCTTC. This sequence encodes CASTPGQGPVGGYTF.

This clone was observed a few times. The chain recombines TRBV11-3 with TRBJ2-1; TRBD2 matches 11 bases. CDR1 and CDR2 from the germline V gene are SGHNT and YENEEA. The ends lost 8 bases at V and 1 base at J; junction bases unmatched: 4. CDR3 size: 15 residues. CDR3 nucleotides: TGTGCCAGCGGACGACTAGCGGGGTCCTACAATGAGCAGTTCTTC. Residues: CASGRLAGSYNEQFF.

This clone was counted once. The chain joins TRBV2 to TRBJ2-1; D gene uncertain. In germline, CDR1 is SNHLY, CDR2 FYNNEI. CDR3 length equals 12 residues. Trimming took 7 bases from V and 4 from J, leaving 8 bases between them. In DNA, the CDR3 is TGTGCCAGCATGGAGAGGTACAATGAGCAGTTCTTC. It encodes CASMERYNEQFF.

This clone was seen a handful of times. This chain connects TRBV23-1 to TRBJ2-7, with unresolved D. TRBV23-1 is recorded as an ORF, its role being uncertain. The length of the CDR3 is 13 residues. V gave up 6 bases and J gave up 3 bases, with 12 bases separating them. The CDR3, as DNA: TGCGCCAGCAGCTTAAAGGGTAACTACGAGCAGTACTTC. This encodes CASSLKGNYEQYF.

This chain links TRBV11-3 with TRBJ1-5; D gene ambiguous. V was clipped by 3 bases and J by 1 base, with 10 bases between them. The length of the CDR3 is 15 residues. Germline V gives CDR1 SGHNT, CDR2 YENEEA. CDR3 loop: CASSFGSASNQPQHF. The CDR3 DNA sequence: TGTGCCAGCAGCTTTGGCAGCGCGAGCAATCAGCCCCAGCATTTT.

V is TRBV15 and J is TRBJ1-5, with D possibly TRBD1 on 5 matching bases. This CDR3 spans 16 amino acids. Trimming left V 1 base short and J 1 base short, with 11 bases between. Per the germline V gene, CDR1 is LNHNV and CDR2 is YYDKDF (reference sequence). The chain's CDR3 is CATSRGRQGSNQPQHF. As DNA, the CDR3 is TGTGCCACCAGCAGAGGGAGGCAGGGCAGCAATCAGCCCCAGCATTTT. Drawing the rest from reference TRBV15 and TRBJ1-5, the complete variable domain is DAMVIQNPRYQVTQFGKPVTLSCSQTLNHNVMYWYQQKSSQAPKLLFHYYDKDFNNEADTPDNFQSRRPNTSFCFLDIRSPGLGDTAMYLCATSRGRQGSNQPQHFGDGTRLSIL.

The V and J genes are TRBV19 and TRBJ2-4; D gene ambiguous. The CDR3 spans 16 residues. V lost 1 base to trimming and J lost 0 bases, with 10 bases between them. Germline lookup yields CDR1 LNHDA and CDR2 SQIVND (reference sequence). The CDR3, as DNA: TGTGCCAGTAGTATAGCCAGGTCCGGAGCCAAAAACATTCAGTACTTC. This codes for CASSIARSGAKNIQYF. The whole variable domain, filled in from reference TRBV19 and TRBJ2-4, reads DGGITQSPKYLFRKEGQNVTLSCEQNLNHDAMYWYRQDPGQGLRLIYYSQIVNDFQKGDIAEGYSVSREKKESFPLTVTSAQKNPTAFYLCASSIARSGAKNIQYFGAGTRLSVL.

This clone was found a few times. The chain combines TRBV12-5 with TRBJ1-1; D not certain. Germline V CDR1 and CDR2: LGHNT, FRNRAP. This CDR3 comprises 13 residues. CDR3 nucleotides: TGTGCCAGCACCAGCCACCGAAACACTGAAGCTTTCTTT. This sequence encodes CASTSHRNTEAFF.

This clone was seen only a few times. The rearrangement uses TRBV28 and TRBJ2-1; 11 bases align to TRBD2. This CDR3 has 14 residues. Germline CDR1 and CDR2: MDHEN and SYDVKM. Trimming removed 3 bases from V and 8 bases from J; junction bases left unmatched: 3. The CDR3 sequence: CASSLGTSGDEQFF. CDR3 sequence (DNA): TGTGCCAGCAGTTTGGGGACTAGCGGCGATGAGCAGTTCTTC.

This clone was seen a few times. The CDR3 DNA sequence: TGTGCCAGCAGTGAACAGGGAGAGACCCAGTACTTC. Translating gives CASSEQGETQYF. The V gene is TRBV9, the J gene TRBJ2-5, with D possibly TRBD1 on 6 matching bases. V shed 5 bases and J shed 4 bases, with 9 bases lying between them. The germline V gene has CDR1 SGDLS and CDR2 YYNGEE. The CDR3 is 12 amino acids.

This clone was detected ten times or more. V usage is TRBV11-3 and J usage is TRBJ1-1; 10 bases agree with TRBD1. Germline CDR1 and CDR2: SGHNT and YENEEA. V was pared by 4 bases and J by 0 bases, with 11 bases of the junction left unmatched. The CDR3 extends over 18 amino acids. The CDR3 sequence is CASSSKRTGGRMNTEAFF. The CDR3 region has the DNA TGTGCCAGCAGCTCCAAGCGGACAGGGGGTCGGATGAACACTGAAGCTTTCTTT.

This clone was picked up many times. The V and J genes are TRBV11-3 and TRBJ2-1, with D possibly TRBD2 on 7 matching bases. The CDR3 totals 15 residues. The V gene lost 5 bases and the J gene lost 5 bases, with 16 bases spanning the gap. Per the germline V gene, CDR1 is SGHNT and CDR2 is YENEEA. The CDR3 region is CASSPWGGSDNEQFF. The CDR3 DNA reads TGTGCCAGCAGCCCCTGGGGGGGCTCTGACAATGAGCAGTTCTTC.

This chain uses TRBV5-1 with TRBJ2-1; 10 nucleotides align to TRBD2. The CDR3 is 22 residues long. Trimming took 2 bases from V and 4 from J; bases not matched to a gene: 24. Germline V lookup: CDR1 SGHRS, CDR2 YFSETQ. The CDR3 nucleotides are TGCGCCAGCAGCTTCCCCCAACACCCAGTCTGGCCTAGCGGGGGACCTTACAATGAGCAGTTCTTC. Its protein is CASSFPQHPVWPSGGPYNEQFF.

This clone counts as hyperexpanded (1% or more). Other DNA sequences in this sample translate to the same CDR3. The V and J genes are TRBV19 and TRBJ1-4, with D possibly TRBD1 on 6 matching bases. CDR3 size: 13 residues. CDR1 is LNHDA, CDR2 SQIVND, per germline (reference sequence). With 4 bases removed from V and 6 bases from J, the gap between germline ends came to 9 bases. CDR3 in amino acids: CASSTQGHEKLFF. Here the CDR3 DNA reads TGTGCCAGTAGTACCCAGGGGCATGAAAAACTGTTTTTT.